A single sample is the source of the 9 T cell receptor beta chains below, sequenced in a study of blood T cell repertoires in COVID-19. Clones were read by immunoSEQ multiplex PCR, and TCRdb kept only the in-frame ones, dropping some. The table has more than 350,000 clones, around nine tenths seen once; the top ten hold roughly 1.4%. The sample comprised PBMCs or T cells enriched from blood (not recorded which). The origin of the receptors is a woman aged 18-29 years who had been exposed to COVID-19.

The chain is built from TRBV10-2 and TRBJ2-7, with D perhaps TRBD1 (5 bases). V lost 0 bases, J lost 0 bases, and 9 bases lay in between. Germline V gene lookup returns CDR1 WSHSY and CDR2 SAAADI. The CDR3 totals 15 residues. CDR3 loop: CASSESQGTSYEQYF. The DNA of the CDR3 is TGCGCCAGCAGTGAGTCTCAGGGAACCTCCTACGAGCAGTACTTC.

The chain combines TRBV7-8 with TRBJ2-2; D is uncertain. Germline CDR1 is SGHVS and CDR2 is FQNEAQ. V lost 5 bases, J lost 5 bases, and 6 bases lay in between. The CDR3 spans 12 residues. The CDR3 loop reads CASSRSTGELFF. CDR3 DNA: TGTGCCAGCAGCCGGAGTACCGGGGAGCTGTTTTTT.

The chain links TRBV5-6 to TRBJ2-7; tentatively, D is TRBD2 (6 bases). With 6 bases removed from V and 2 bases from J, the gap between germline ends came to 15 bases. CDR1 and CDR2 from the germline V gene are SGHDT and YYEEEE. This CDR3 is 14 amino acids long. The CDR3 DNA sequence: TGTGCCAGCAACCCGGGACTCGGCACCTACGAGCAGTACTTC. It encodes CASNPGLGTYEQYF.

The rearrangement joins TRBV29-1 to TRBJ1-2, with D perhaps matching TRBD1 (5 bases). Germline V gene data show CDR1 as SQVTM and CDR2 as ANQGSEA. The CDR3 has 12 amino acids. The germline V and J ends were trimmed by 7 bases and 0 bases, with 9 bases remaining between them. CDR3 in amino acids: CSGLQANYGYTF. The CDR3 DNA follows: TGCAGCGGGCTACAGGCTAACTATGGCTACACCTTC. Supplemented by reference TRBV29-1 and TRBJ1-2, the full variable domain reads SAVISQKPSRDICQRGTSLTIQCQVDSQVTMMFWYRQQPGQSLTLIATANQGSEATYESGFVIDKFPISRPNLTFSTLTVSNMSPEDSSIYLCSGLQANYGYTFGSGTRLTVV.

This clone has a handful of counts. The CDR3 DNA follows: TGTGCCAGCAGCCAAGATTACGTGCTAGCCTTCAATTCACCCCTCCACTTT. Protein sequence: CASSQDYVLAFNSPLHF. The genes are TRBV4-2 and TRBJ1-6; D is uncertain. The germline V gene has CDR1 LGHNA and CDR2 YNFKEQ. The V end lost 0 bases, the J end lost 7 bases, and 16 bases lay between the germline ends. The length of the CDR3 is 17 residues.

The rearrangement joins TRBV4-1 to TRBJ1-4, with D perhaps TRBD1 (6 bases). Germline CDR1 is MGHRA and CDR2 is YSYEKL. The CDR3 sequence is 15 residues long. Trimming left V 3 bases short and J 0 bases short, with 8 bases between. The CDR3 DNA follows: TGCGCCAGCAGCCAGCGGACAGCAACTAATGAAAAACTGTTTTTT. Protein product: CASSQRTATNEKLFF.

This clone was seen only once. The CDR3 coding sequence is TGTGCCAGCAGTTACAAACAGAATAATAATGAAAAACTGTTTTTT. Its translation: CASSYKQNNNEKLFF. The chain combines TRBV6-5 with TRBJ1-4; D is uncertain. CDR1 is MNHEY and CDR2 is SVGAGI in the germline V gene. Trimming shortened V by 2 bases and J by 4 bases, and 11 bases separated the two germline ends. The CDR3 loop spans 15 amino acids.

This chain uses TRBV6-5 with TRBJ2-3; 8 positions agree with TRBD1. V was pared by 6 bases and J by 4 bases, with 6 bases of the junction left unmatched. The CDR3 sequence is 14 residues long. The germline CDR1 and CDR2 sequences are MNHEY and SVGAGI. DNA of the CDR3: TGTGCCAGCAGGGACAGGGTTATTGCAGATACGCAGTATTTT. Protein sequence: CASRDRVIADTQYF.

The chain combines TRBV4-3 with TRBJ1-1; 8 nucleotides match TRBD1. Losses at the gene ends were 1 base for V and 1 base for J; bases not matched to a gene: 2. Germline V gene sequence: CDR1 LGHNA, CDR2 YSLEER. The CDR3 length is 15 residues. CDR3 in amino acids: CASSQGQGANTEAFF. DNA of the CDR3: TGCGCCAGCAGCCAAGGTCAGGGGGCGAACACTGAAGCTTTCTTT.